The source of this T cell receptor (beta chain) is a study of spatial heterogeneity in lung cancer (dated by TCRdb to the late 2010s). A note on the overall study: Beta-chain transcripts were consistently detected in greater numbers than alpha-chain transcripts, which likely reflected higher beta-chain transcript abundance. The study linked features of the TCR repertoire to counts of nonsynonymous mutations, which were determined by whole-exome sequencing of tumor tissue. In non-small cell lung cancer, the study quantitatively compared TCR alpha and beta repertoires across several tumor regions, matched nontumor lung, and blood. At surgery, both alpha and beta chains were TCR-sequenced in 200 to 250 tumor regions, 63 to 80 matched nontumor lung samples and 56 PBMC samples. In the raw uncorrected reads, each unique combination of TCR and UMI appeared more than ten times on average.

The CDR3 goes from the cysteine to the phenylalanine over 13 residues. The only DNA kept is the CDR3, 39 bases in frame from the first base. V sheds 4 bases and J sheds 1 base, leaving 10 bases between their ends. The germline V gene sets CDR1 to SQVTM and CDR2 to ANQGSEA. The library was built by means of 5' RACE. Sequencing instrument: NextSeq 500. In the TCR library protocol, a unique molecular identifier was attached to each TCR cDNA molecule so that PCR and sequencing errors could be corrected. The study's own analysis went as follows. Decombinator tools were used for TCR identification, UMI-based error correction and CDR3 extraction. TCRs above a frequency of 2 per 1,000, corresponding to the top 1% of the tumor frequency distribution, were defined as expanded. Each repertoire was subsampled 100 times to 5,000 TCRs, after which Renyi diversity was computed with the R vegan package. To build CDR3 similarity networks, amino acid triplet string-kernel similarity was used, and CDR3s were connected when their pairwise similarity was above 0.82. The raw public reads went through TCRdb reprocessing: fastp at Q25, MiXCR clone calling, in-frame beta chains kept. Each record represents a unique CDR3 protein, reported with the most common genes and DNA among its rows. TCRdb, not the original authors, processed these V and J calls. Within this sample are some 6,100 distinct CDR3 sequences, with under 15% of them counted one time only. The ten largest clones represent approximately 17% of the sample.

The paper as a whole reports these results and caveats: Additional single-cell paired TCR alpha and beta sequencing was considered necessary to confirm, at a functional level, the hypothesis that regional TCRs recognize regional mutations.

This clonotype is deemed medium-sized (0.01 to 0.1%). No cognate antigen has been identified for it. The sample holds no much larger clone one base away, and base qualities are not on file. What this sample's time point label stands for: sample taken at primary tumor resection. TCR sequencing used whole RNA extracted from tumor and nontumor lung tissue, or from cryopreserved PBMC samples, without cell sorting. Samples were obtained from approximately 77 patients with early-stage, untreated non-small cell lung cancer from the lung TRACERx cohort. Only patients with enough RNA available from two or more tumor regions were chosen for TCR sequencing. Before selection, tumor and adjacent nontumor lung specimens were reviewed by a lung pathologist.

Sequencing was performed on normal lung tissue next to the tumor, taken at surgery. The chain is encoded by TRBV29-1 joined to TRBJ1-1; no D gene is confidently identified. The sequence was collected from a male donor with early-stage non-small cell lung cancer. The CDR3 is CSVVGSPNTEAFF. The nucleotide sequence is TGCAGCGTTGTTGGCAGCCCGAACACTGAAGCTTTCTTT.